Listed here are 27 T cell receptor beta chains from one sample, sequenced in a study of CD8 T cells in ankylosing spondylitis. Findings and limits, study-wide: Several highly homologous variants formed a TCR beta motif that appeared characteristic of ankylosing spondylitis blood.

No cognate antigen is known for these TCRs. TCRdb independently ran MiXCR on the 5' RACE reads; one entry per CDR3 protein. The data contain 250,000 to 350,000 distinct CDR3 sequences, roughly 8% of them singletons. Specimen: blood, either unsorted or a sorted T cell fraction (not recorded which). These receptors were collected from a male donor with ankylosing spondylitis.

The table lists this clonotype with many counts. The rearrangement joins TRBV29-1 to TRBJ1-1, with no clear D. This CDR3 region has 15 residues. Trimming removed 4 bases at V and 1 base at J, with 16 bases between. Germline V gene sequence: CDR1 SQVTM, CDR2 ANQGSEA. CDR3 protein: CSVGRHGVGNTEAFF. CDR3 nucleotide sequence: TGCAGCGTTGGGAGACACGGGGTGGGGAACACTGAAGCTTTCTTT.

This chain connects TRBV6-4 to TRBJ2-1; 8 nucleotides align to TRBD2. The CDR3 spans 15 residues. The V and J ends lost 2 bases and 5 bases, in that order; junction bases with no gene match: 5. Germline lookup yields CDR1 MRHNA and CDR2 SNTAGT. CDR3: CASSDASGPDNEQFF. For the CDR3, the DNA is TGTGCCAGCAGTGACGCTAGCGGGCCGGACAATGAGCAGTTCTTC.

This chain uses TRBV28 with TRBJ2-7, with TRBD1 matching over 11 bases. The length of the CDR3 is 14 residues. Germline V CDR1 and CDR2: MDHEN, SYDVKM. The junction had 6 bases not matched to a gene; V was cut back by 7 bases and J by 4 bases. The CDR3 spells CASITGTGGYEQYF. The CDR3 DNA sequence: TGTGCCAGCATAACCGGGACAGGGGGATACGAGCAGTACTTC.

This clonotype was recorded a few times. V gene TRBV20-1 combines with J gene TRBJ2-7; possibly TRBD2 for D (6 bases). The CDR3 has 11 residues. Germline CDR1 is DFQATT and CDR2 is SNEGSKA (reference sequence). Trimming pared 6 bases from V and 6 bases from J, leaving 12 bases between. DNA of the CDR3: TGCAGTGCCCGGGCTAGCGCCGAGCAGTACTTC. It is translated as CSARASAEQYF.

With respect to this clonotype: Its ends do not fully match the called genes, so a read error is possible. This chain connects TRBV24-1 to TRBJ2-2; D is perhaps TRBD2 (5 bases). The CDR3 has 14 residues. Germline V gene sequence: CDR1 KGHDR, CDR2 SFDVKD. CDR3 loop: CATEPLGNTGELYF. The CDR3 DNA is TGTGCCACCGAACCCCTGGGAAACACCGGGGAGCTGTATTTT.

Only a few counts were recorded for this clonotype. The V call is TRBV5-1, the J call TRBJ2-1; 13 bases line up with TRBD2. The germline gives CDR1 SGHRS, CDR2 YFSETQ. The CDR3 length is 16 residues. V lost 4 bases to trimming and J lost 2 bases; unmatched junction nucleotides: 3. CDR3 protein: CASSEGLAGAYNEQFF. CDR3 nucleotides: TGCGCCAGCAGCGAAGGACTAGCGGGAGCCTACAATGAGCAGTTCTTC.

The chain uses TRBV4-2 and TRBJ2-1, with 8 bases that match TRBD2. The germline V gene has CDR1 LGHNA and CDR2 YNFKEQ. J lost 1 base, V lost 0 bases, and 5 bases had no gene match. The CDR3 is made up of 17 amino acids. CDR3: CASSQDRGLGSYNEQFF. The CDR3 nucleotides read TGTGCCAGCAGCCAAGATCGGGGACTAGGTTCCTACAATGAGCAGTTCTTC.

Only a few counts were recorded for this clonotype. The CDR3 sequence: CSARPGGTNEKLFF. The CDR3 DNA sequence: TGCAGTGCTAGGCCTGGAGGGACTAATGAAAAACTGTTTTTT. V and J are TRBV20-1 and TRBJ1-4; unclear D gene. Germline V lookup: CDR1 DFQATT, CDR2 SNEGSKA (reference sequence). Deletions cut 3 bases from V and 2 bases from J, with 10 bases between. This CDR3 spans 14 amino acids.

J is TRBJ2-7 and V is TRBV6-5; 7 bases match TRBD1. This CDR3 comprises 17 residues. Germline CDR1 reads MNHEY; CDR2 reads SVGAGI. J gave up 5 bases and V 0 bases, and 13 bases lay outside the gene matches. CDR3 sequence: CASSYSKLRGQWDEQYF. For the CDR3, the DNA is TGTGCCAGCAGTTACTCGAAGCTGAGGGGACAGTGGGACGAGCAGTACTTC.

In this sample, this clonotype turned up many times. The chain couples TRBV28 to TRBJ2-7; 14 nucleotides line up with TRBD2. Trimming removed 8 bases from V and 3 bases from J; junction bases left unmatched: 12. Germline V lookup: CDR1 MDHEN, CDR2 SYDVKM. This CDR3 comprises 17 residues. Here the CDR3 reads CASHRTSGRTLLYEQYF. The CDR3 nucleotides read TGTGCCAGCCACCGGACTAGCGGGAGGACCCTACTCTACGAGCAGTACTTC. The full variable domain, with the rest looked up from reference TRBV28 and TRBJ2-7, is DVKVTQSSRYLVKRTGEKVFLECVQDMDHENMFWYRQDPGLGLRLIYFSYDVKMKEKGDIPEGYSVSREKKERFSLILESASTNQTSMYLCASHRTSGRTLLYEQYFGPGTRLTVT.

The rearrangement links TRBV4-1 to TRBJ2-7; 8 positions agree with TRBD2. Germline values: CDR1 MGHRA, CDR2 YSYEKL. With V trimmed by 3 bases and J by 2 bases, 9 bases remained unmatched. The length of the CDR3 is 16 residues. The CDR3 DNA reads as TGCGCCAGCAGCCAGCCCGGGAGGGGTAAAACCTACGAGCAGTACTTC. It yields the protein CASSQPGRGKTYEQYF.

This clonotype has more than one count but fewer than ten. The J gene is TRBJ2-1, the V gene TRBV29-1, with 7 bases that match TRBD1. CDR3 length: 13 amino acids. V shed 5 bases, J shed 5 bases, and the junction held 6 bases outside the gene matches. CDR1 and CDR2 from the germline V gene are SQVTM and ANQGSEA. The CDR3 sequence: CSVQTGANNEQFF. In DNA form, the CDR3 reads TGCAGCGTTCAAACAGGGGCTAACAATGAGCAGTTCTTC.

The V call is TRBV28, the J call TRBJ2-2, with D uncertain. The germline CDR1 and CDR2 sequences are MDHEN and SYDVKM. The length of the CDR3 is 14 residues. Trimming stripped 8 bases from V and 6 bases from J, with 16 bases between. CDR3 sequence: CASGISAPPGELFF. DNA for the CDR3: TGTGCCAGCGGGATTTCGGCCCCCCCCGGGGAGCTGTTTTTT.

This clonotype was recorded a few times. The chain has TRBV20-1 and TRBJ2-4, with D perhaps assigned TRBD1 or TRBD2 (7 bases each). CDR1 and CDR2 from the germline V gene are DFQATT and SNEGSKA (reference sequence). This CDR3 is 16 amino acids long. V was cut by 3 bases and J by 9 bases, with 24 bases left in between. The CDR3 sequence: CSASSGLAVQGGIQYF. CDR3 nucleotides: TGCAGTGCTAGTTCGGGCCTAGCGGTTCAGGGGGGCATTCAGTACTTC.

The chain couples TRBV29-1 to TRBJ2-7, with D hard to call. V was cut by 1 base and J by 1 base, with 8 bases left in between. The germline gives CDR1 SQVTM, CDR2 ANQGSEA. CDR3 length: 13 amino acids. Here the CDR3 reads CSVEVLESYEQYF. The CDR3 nucleotides read TGCAGCGTTGAAGTCCTGGAATCCTACGAGCAGTACTTC.

This clonotype showed up just a few times. The rearrangement links TRBV11-2 to TRBJ1-6; a weak D match, TRBD1 (5 bases). CDR3 length equals 16 residues. Germline CDR1 reads SGHAT; CDR2 reads FQNNGV. V was pared by 7 bases and J by 6 bases, with 19 bases between. The CDR3 DNA reads TGTGCCAGCACCACCCAGTCAGGCAGGGCTAATTCACCCCTCCACTTT. Translation: CASTTQSGRANSPLHF.

This clonotype was recorded only once. This chain links TRBV3-1 with TRBJ2-1; D call uncertain. Germline lookup yields CDR1 LGHDT and CDR2 YNNKEL (reference sequence). Trimming pared 1 base from V and 5 bases from J, leaving 21 bases between. The CDR3 consists of 18 residues. In nucleotides, the CDR3 is TGTGCCAGCAGCCAAGTGTATTTTAGGACCAACCTGGACAATGAGCAGTTCTTC. It encodes CASSQVYFRTNLDNEQFF.

This clonotype was recorded at least ten times. CDR3 in DNA: TGTGCCAGCAGTCCTCCACTAGCGGGAGTTCATACGCAGTATTTT. Translating gives CASSPPLAGVHTQYF. V is TRBV28 and J is TRBJ2-3; 11 bases agree with TRBD2. CDR3 length: 15 amino acids. With 5 bases clipped from V and 7 bases from J, the junction kept 8 bases outside the gene matches. Germline V gene data show CDR1 as MDHEN and CDR2 as SYDVKM.

This clonotype was found a few times. The rearrangement uses TRBV9 and TRBJ1-2; D might be TRBD1 (6 bases). The CDR3 length is 15 residues. Germline-derived CDR1 and CDR2 are SGDLS and YYNGEE. V dropped 4 bases and J dropped 5 bases, with 18 bases sitting between them. The CDR3 nucleotides read TGTGCCAGCAGCCAGAGCAGGGGCAATAGGTATGGCTACACCTTC. Encoded protein: CASSQSRGNRYGYTF.

In its sample, this clonotype was seen a few times. As DNA, the CDR3 is TGCGCCAGCAGCCAAACTAGCGGGGAATACGAGCAGTACTTC. It is translated as CASSQTSGEYEQYF. The chain employs TRBV4-3 and TRBJ2-7, with TRBD2 matching over 10 bases. J was trimmed by 4 bases and V by 2 bases; bases with no gene match: 2. The CDR3 loop spans 14 amino acids. Germline CDR1 LGHNA, CDR2 YSLEER.

V usage is TRBV12-3 or TRBV12-4 and J usage is TRBJ2-1; perhaps TRBD2 as D (6 bases). Trimming left V 5 bases short and J 4 bases short, with 21 bases between. CDR3 size: 17 residues. In DNA, the CDR3 is TGTGCCAGCAGTCTAGAACTAGCAGGGAGTGGGTACAATGAGCAGTTCTTC. This codes for CASSLELAGSGYNEQFF.

The sample holds a few counts of this clonotype. CDR3 residues: CAWSAGQNIQYF. CDR3 nucleotide sequence: TGTGCCTGGAGTGCGGGACAAAACATTCAGTACTTC. V usage is TRBV30 and J usage is TRBJ2-4, with D perhaps given as TRBD1 or TRBD2 (5 bases each). Trimming stripped 1 base from V and 5 bases from J, with 6 bases between. There are 12 residues in the CDR3. CDR1 is GTSNPN, CDR2 SVGIG, per germline (reference sequence).

This clonotype was seen a handful of times. V and J are TRBV11-1 and TRBJ2-2, with D perhaps TRBD1 or TRBD2 (5 bases each). Per the germline V gene, CDR1 is SGHAT and CDR2 is FQDESV (reference sequence). This CDR3 comprises 15 residues. V was shortened by 5 bases and J by 4 bases, with 14 bases between the two germline ends. The CDR3 DNA follows: TGTGCCAGCAGCCCCCGGGGCTGGGCCACCGGGGAGCTGTTTTTT. The encoded protein is CASSPRGWATGELFF.

This clonotype was detected only a few times. The genes are TRBV5-6 and TRBJ2-1; 12 bases map to TRBD1. With V trimmed by 4 bases and J by 4 bases, 12 bases remained unmatched. This CDR3 is built from 18 residues. Germline loops: CDR1 SGHDT, CDR2 YYEEEE. The CDR3 nucleotides are TGTGCCAGCAGCCGGGACAGGGGGCGTCTAGCGGAGTACAATGAGCAGTTCTTC. This codes for CASSRDRGRLAEYNEQFF.

The rearrangement links TRBV19 to TRBJ2-7; tentative D call: TRBD2 (5 bases). Germline lookup yields CDR1 LNHDA and CDR2 SQIVND (reference sequence). This CDR3 has 13 amino acids. Trimming removed 5 bases at V and 7 bases at J, with 15 bases between. The DNA for the CDR3 is TGTGCCAGTAGTTGGAGGACGAATTGGGAGCAGTACTTC. This sequence encodes CASSWRTNWEQYF.

This sequence joins TRBV5-4 and TRBJ2-5; perhaps TRBD2 as D (6 bases). V lost 4 bases and J 3 bases, leaving 10 bases between the germline ends. This CDR3 has 13 amino acids. CDR1 and CDR2 (germline): SGHNT, YYREEE (reference sequence). The CDR3: CASSPGLEETQYF. Here the CDR3 DNA reads TGTGCCAGCAGCCCGGGACTCGAAGAGACCCAGTACTTC.

This clonotype came up many times. The chain combines TRBV7-2 with TRBJ2-3, with D hard to call. This CDR3 region has 13 residues. The germline gives CDR1 SGHTA, CDR2 FQGNSA. Trimming took 1 base from V and 3 from J, leaving 5 bases between them. This CDR3 is CASSLERTDTQYF. The DNA of the CDR3 is TGTGCCAGCAGCTTAGAAAGGACAGATACGCAGTATTTT.